Each of the 24 T cell receptor beta chains below was sequenced from the same sample in a study of T cells after yellow fever vaccination. TCRdb redid the calling of the 5' RACE reads with MiXCR, one entry per CDR3 protein. The table includes 300,000 to 350,000 distinct CDR3 sequences, almost 4% detected once. The specimen comprised PBMCs, sampled 5 days after the yellow fever booster vaccination. The origin of the receptors is a young man who received the YFV17D yellow fever vaccine.

Ten or more counts support this clonotype. The chain combines TRBV7-2 with TRBJ2-1; D uncertain. V was clipped by 2 bases and J by 7 bases, with 6 bases between them. The CDR3 is made up of 12 amino acids. Looked up from germline, CDR1 is SGHTA and CDR2 is FQGNSA. The CDR3 reads CASSLMENEQFF. The CDR3 nucleotides read TGTGCCAGCAGCTTAATGGAGAATGAGCAGTTCTTC.

The V gene is TRBV29-1, the J gene TRBJ1-4; possibly TRBD1 for D (6 bases). Germline CDR1 and CDR2: SQVTM and ANQGSEA. The CDR3 sequence is 13 residues long. Trimming cost V 4 bases and J 8 bases, with 14 bases left between them. CDR3 DNA: TGCAGCGTTGTAGGGGGTTCTTTCGAAAAACTGTTTTTT. Protein sequence: CSVVGGSFEKLFF.

This clonotype occurred many times. The CDR3 reads CSALGLAGSNEQFF. The CDR3 coding sequence is TGCAGTGCCTTAGGGCTAGCGGGATCAAATGAGCAGTTCTTC. The chain couples TRBV20-1 to TRBJ2-1; 9 bases map to TRBD2. In germline, CDR1 is DFQATT, CDR2 SNEGSKA (reference sequence). This CDR3 comprises 14 residues. V gave up 6 bases and J gave up 7 bases; unmatched junction bases: 10.

This clonotype was found a few times. The chain carries TRBV9 and TRBJ2-1; 7 nucleotides match TRBD1. The junction had 3 bases not matched to a gene; V was cut back by 0 bases and J by 3 bases. This CDR3 has 15 residues. CDR1 and CDR2 from the germline V gene are SGDLS and YYNGEE. CDR3 sequence: CASSVGQGHYNEQFF. The DNA for the CDR3 is TGTGCCAGCAGCGTAGGACAGGGCCACTACAATGAGCAGTTCTTC.

In its sample, this clonotype was seen many times. The CDR3 bases are TGTGCCAGCAGGTCGGGACTAGCGGAGTTCCAAGAGACCCAGTACTTC. Protein product: CASRSGLAEFQETQYF. The chain combines TRBV3-1 with TRBJ2-5; 11 nucleotides line up with TRBD2. Germline CDR1 is LGHDT and CDR2 is YNNKEL (reference sequence). There are 16 residues in the CDR3. V lost 6 bases and J lost 1; bases outside the gene matches: 7.

This clonotype was detected many times. The chain has TRBV5-1 and TRBJ1-4; 9 bases line up with TRBD1. The germline V gene has CDR1 SGHRS and CDR2 YFSETQ. CDR3 length: 14 residues. The ends lost 5 bases at V and 5 bases at J; junction bases unmatched: 4. The CDR3 region has the DNA TGCGCCAGCAGTCACGGGACAGGGAATGAAAAACTGTTTTTT. Translated, it gives CASSHGTGNEKLFF. The full variable domain, with the rest looked up from reference TRBV5-1 and TRBJ1-4, is KAGVTQTPRYLIKTRGQQVTLSCSPISGHRSVSWYQQTPGQGLQFLFEYFSETQRNKGNFPGRFSGRQFSNSRSEMNVSTLELGDSALYLCASSHGTGNEKLFFGSGTQLSVL.

This clonotype was picked up a small number of times. The J gene is TRBJ2-1, the V gene TRBV3-1; 7 bases fit TRBD1. V was pared by 5 bases and J by 7 bases, with 8 bases of the junction left unmatched. CDR1 and CDR2 (germline): LGHDT, YNNKEL (reference sequence). The CDR3 consists of 14 residues. CDR3 amino acids: CASSSYRGLNEQFF. CDR3 nucleotide sequence: TGTGCCAGCAGCTCCTACAGGGGATTGAATGAGCAGTTCTTC.

This clonotype has ten or more counts. This chain connects TRBV27 to TRBJ2-5, with D perhaps TRBD2 (6 bases). The CDR3 is 15 residues long. Germline V gives CDR1 MNHEY, CDR2 SMNVEV (reference sequence). Between the trimmed V and J ends, which lost 6 bases and 4 bases, there was a span of 18 bases. This CDR3 reads CASRKATSITETQYF. DNA for the CDR3: TGTGCCAGCAGGAAGGCCACTAGCATCACAGAGACCCAGTACTTC.

This chain links TRBV11-3 with TRBJ2-3; TRBD2 matches 8 bases. There are 14 residues in the CDR3. V shed 8 bases and J 0 bases; nucleotides not matched to a gene: 4. Germline assignment: CDR1 SGHNT and CDR2 YENEEA. This CDR3 reads CASSGGSSTDTQYF. DNA of the CDR3: TGTGCCAGCTCGGGGGGGTCCAGCACAGATACGCAGTATTTT.

This clonotype was observed at least ten times. The CDR3 reads CASSQEPGWGGYTF. The DNA of the CDR3 is TGCGCCAGCAGCCAAGAGCCCGGCTGGGGTGGCTACACCTTC. J is TRBJ1-2 and V is TRBV4-3; the D is unclear. From germline, CDR1 is LGHNA and CDR2 YSLEER. V gave up 0 bases and J gave up 7 bases, with 12 bases separating them. The CDR3 spans 14 residues.

This clonotype was counted only a few times. The chain has TRBV6-1 and TRBJ2-7, with unresolved D. CDR1 MNHNS and CDR2 SASEGT come from the germline V gene. The V and J ends lost 1 base and 4 bases respectively, with 11 bases between them. CDR3 size: 14 residues. The CDR3 protein is CASSEVGDSYEQYV. The DNA for the CDR3 is TGTGCCAGCAGTGAAGTTGGAGATTCATACGAGCAGTACGTC.

This clonotype was seen many times. V usage is TRBV4-3 and J usage is TRBJ1-2; the D is unclear. The CDR3 is 12 residues long. Germline V gene lookup returns CDR1 LGHNA and CDR2 YSLEER. Trimming removed 1 base from V and 10 bases from J, with 10 bases in between. CDR3 region: CASSQAGRAYTF. CDR3 nucleotide sequence: TGCGCCAGCAGCCAAGCGGGTAGGGCCTACACCTTC.

This clonotype was picked up a small number of times. V and J are TRBV4-3 and TRBJ2-2, with 14 positions matching TRBD2. The CDR3 contains 17 residues. Germline V gene sequence: CDR1 LGHNA, CDR2 YSLEER. Germline trimming cut 4 bases from V and 4 bases from J; bases unmatched to any gene: 5. The CDR3 coding sequence is TGCGCCAGCAGCCGGCGACTAGCGGGGGGGAGCACCGGGGAGCTGTTTTTT. Translating gives CASSRRLAGGSTGELFF.

This clonotype was detected ten times or more. The rearrangement joins TRBV4-1 to TRBJ2-7; TRBD1 matches at 7 bases. Per the germline V gene, CDR1 is MGHRA and CDR2 is YSYEKL. The CDR3 spans 15 residues. The J segment lost 4 bases and the V segment lost 1 base, leaving 7 bases of the junction unmatched. The CDR3 here is CASSQARQGNYEQYF. The CDR3 coding sequence is TGCGCCAGCAGCCAAGCGCGACAGGGAAATTACGAGCAGTACTTC.

This clonotype showed up many times. The J gene is TRBJ2-5, the V gene TRBV20-1, with 9 bases aligning to TRBD1. CDR3 length equals 15 residues. J was trimmed by 4 bases and V by 6 bases; bases with no gene match: 12. Germline V CDR1 and CDR2: DFQATT, SNEGSKA (reference sequence). This chain's CDR3 is CSATDRGYSRETQYF. CDR3 nucleotide sequence: TGCAGTGCCACTGACAGGGGGTATTCGAGAGAGACCCAGTACTTC.

This clonotype was seen many times. The CDR3 sequence is CASGGPDTQYF. The CDR3 nucleotides read TGTGCCAGCGGTGGGCCAGATACGCAGTATTTT. This chain joins TRBV28 and TRBJ2-3; no reliable D call. V gave up 8 bases and J gave up 4 bases, with 7 bases separating them. Germline V gives CDR1 MDHEN, CDR2 SYDVKM. The CDR3 spans 11 residues.

This chain connects TRBV25-1 to TRBJ1-1; the D gene is possibly TRBD1 (5 bases). Germline V gene data show CDR1 as MGHDK and CDR2 as SYGVNS. The CDR3 is 14 residues long. V lost 0 bases, J lost 6 bases, and 11 bases lay in between. The CDR3 loop is CASSEYSGMAEAFF. The CDR3 DNA reads TGTGCCAGCAGTGAATATTCAGGGATGGCTGAAGCTTTCTTT.

Ten or more counts support this clonotype. The rearrangement uses TRBV6-2 or TRBV6-3 and TRBJ1-2, with 8 bases fitting TRBD1. The germline V gene has CDR1 MNHEY and CDR2 SVGEGT. The V segment lost 11 bases and the J segment 5 bases; nucleotides outside the gene matches: 7. The CDR3 totals 12 residues. CDR3 in amino acids: CAVLRTGYGYTF. The DNA of the CDR3 is TGTGCCGTACTCCGGACAGGGTATGGCTACACCTTC.

The chain has TRBV5-6 and TRBJ1-6; 9 bases are shared with TRBD1. Germline lookup yields CDR1 SGHDT and CDR2 YYEEEE. The CDR3 extends over 13 amino acids. The junction had 3 bases not matched to a gene; V was cut back by 4 bases and J by 10 bases. CDR3 sequence reads: CASSRTGDSPLHF. In DNA, the CDR3 is TGTGCCAGCAGCAGGACAGGGGACTCACCCCTCCACTTT.

There are a few counts of this clonotype. The chain couples TRBV7-2 to TRBJ2-1; the D is unclear. The CDR3 runs to 13 residues. Germline V CDR1 and CDR2: SGHTA, FQGNSA. Deletions cut 5 bases from V and 2 bases from J, with 7 bases between. CDR3 sequence reads: CASSPVPYNEQFF. The CDR3 DNA reads as TGTGCCAGCAGCCCAGTCCCCTACAATGAGCAGTTCTTC.

This clonotype has only a few counts. This chain links TRBV24-1 with TRBJ2-4; 8 nucleotides match TRBD1. Germline V CDR1 and CDR2: KGHDR, SFDVKD. V shed 4 bases and J 7 bases; nucleotides not matched to a gene: 8. This CDR3 is built from 15 residues. CDR3 sequence: CATSDLRTGSNIQYF. The CDR3, as DNA: TGTGCCACCAGTGACCTCCGGACAGGGTCGAACATTCAGTACTTC.

The CDR3 coding sequence is TGTGCCAGCAGTGAATATGACAGAAAGTTCTTC. Translation gives CASSEYDRKFF. This chain connects TRBV2 to TRBJ2-1; a possible D gene is TRBD1 (5 bases). CDR1 and CDR2 (germline): SNHLY, FYNNEI. This CDR3 comprises 11 residues. V lost 2 bases, J lost 14 bases, and 10 bases lay in between.

The chain uses TRBV19 and TRBJ2-1; D uncertain. The CDR3 length is 11 residues. The V gene's germline CDR1 is LNHDA and CDR2 SQIVND (reference sequence). The germline V and J ends were trimmed by 9 bases and 9 bases, with 12 bases remaining between them. CDR3 nucleotides: TGTGCCAGCTGGCGAATGGGTGAGCAGTTCTTC. It encodes CASWRMGEQFF.

In its sample, this clonotype was seen many times. This rearrangement joins TRBV5-1 to TRBJ1-5, with 10 positions matching TRBD1. The CDR3 has 14 amino acids. V lost 4 bases, J lost 5 bases, and 3 bases stayed unmatched. Germline V CDR1 and CDR2: SGHRS, YFSETQ. This chain's CDR3 is CASSTGTGDQPQHF. For the CDR3, the DNA is TGCGCCAGCAGCACCGGGACAGGGGATCAGCCCCAGCATTTT.